The T cell receptor (beta chain) described here comes from a study of T cell responses to AZD1222 COVID-19 vaccine. Findings and limits, study-wide: With two AZD1222 doses given, Spike-specific TCR breadth and depth both rose. At baseline, seropositivity was found in only six or seven AZD1222 recipients.

The germline V gene has CDR1 KGHSH and CDR2 LQKENI. Between the trimmed V and J ends, which lost 5 bases and 1 base, there was a span of 11 bases. This CDR3 region has 14 residues. Note on this clone: Its antigen remains unidentified.

TCRdb's copy holds only in-frame clones and misses some; the assay was immunoSEQ multiplex PCR. The table shows approximately 75,000 clones, with over 75% occurring only once. Sequenced here: peripheral blood, sampled 28 days after the second AZD1222 dose. This clonotype was obtained from an adult who received the AZD1222 COVID-19 vaccine. This chain uses TRBV18 with TRBJ1-1, with TRBD1 as a possible D gene (5 bases). The CDR3 DNA reads as TGTGCCAGCTCAGTAGAGGGACGGAACACTGAAGCTTTCTTT. It specifies CASSVEGRNTEAFF.